This T cell receptor beta chain derives from a study of beta chain features in type 1 diabetes. The CDR3 length is 16 residues. CDR1 is SGHNT and CDR2 is YYREEE in the germline V gene (reference sequence). Trimming pared 3 bases from V and 3 bases from J, leaving 19 bases between. Expressed TCRB transcripts were sequenced because the entire RNA isolate underwent reverse transcription. Several million reads were obtained on average from naive, central memory and regulatory T cell samples. Libraries were prepared by immunoSEQ multiplex PCR; TCRdb keeps only in-frame clonotypes and omits some of them. This sample has some 240,000 clones; about a tenth occur once, and the top ten carry 1% to 1.5%. Broader study findings: Compared with healthy donors, patients appeared to share more similar naive, central memory and regulatory TCRB repertoires. The question left open here concerned HLA type influencing TCRB rearrangement.

A sort by CD45RO/CCR7/CD25/CD127/CD95/CD27 yielded CD4+ naive, central memory, regulatory and stem cell-like memory cells. In the case of this clone: Its antigen is unidentified.

The rearrangement uses TRBV5-4 and TRBJ2-7; D is possibly TRBD1 or TRBD2 (5 bases each). Sequenced sample: central memory CD4+ T cells from blood. The receptor was derived from a man in his late teens or twenties in good health. This CDR3 reads CASSSRGARAYYEQYF. The CDR3 DNA sequence: TGTGCCAGCAGCTCCCGAGGGGCCAGGGCCTACTACGAGCAGTACTTC.